This TCR beta chain was sequenced during a study of metastatic and nonmetastatic thyroid tumors. Whole-study findings and limits: It was reportedly found that TCR beta diversity was significantly higher in malignant thyroid tumors than in benign nodules, a difference seen in both blood and tumor samples.

Thyroid surgery had not been preceded by any treatment in any patient. TCRdb re-processed the PCR reads through MiXCR. The data show about 46,000 clones, with about 25% seen just once and around 3.4% held by the top ten. This clone was seen only a few times. Its antigen is not identified. The clonotype comes from a male donor with papillary thyroid cancer or a benign thyroid nodule (not recorded which). Some clones in this sample may be carry-over from other donors' samples. Sequencing was carried out using blood.

Here the CDR3 DNA reads TGTGCCAGCAGTGTGGAAGGGATAGCCTACGAGCAGTACTTC. Amino acid sequence: CASSVEGIAYEQYF. The chain couples TRBV6-1 to TRBJ2-7; D gene uncertain. Per germline, CDR1 MNHNS and CDR2 SASEGT. The CDR3 length is 14 residues. V was shortened by 4 bases and J by 2 bases, with 12 bases between the two germline ends.